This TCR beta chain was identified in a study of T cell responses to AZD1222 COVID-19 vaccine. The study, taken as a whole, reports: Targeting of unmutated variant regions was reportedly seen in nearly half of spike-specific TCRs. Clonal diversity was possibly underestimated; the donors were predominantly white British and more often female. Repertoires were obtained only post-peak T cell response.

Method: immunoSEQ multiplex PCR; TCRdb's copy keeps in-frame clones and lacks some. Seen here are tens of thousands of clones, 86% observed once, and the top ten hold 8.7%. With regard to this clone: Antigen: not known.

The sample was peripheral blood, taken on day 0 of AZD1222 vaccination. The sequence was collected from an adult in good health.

CDR3 coding DNA: TGTGCCAGCAGTTACTCTATGGACAGGGGGGACACTGAAGCTTTCTTT. It translates to CASSYSMDRGDTEAFF. The V gene is TRBV6-5, the J gene TRBJ1-1, with 10 bases identical to TRBD1. Germline V gene lookup returns CDR1 MNHEY and CDR2 SVGAGI. With 0 bases clipped from V and 3 bases from J, the junction kept 4 bases outside the gene matches. CDR3 length: 16 residues.